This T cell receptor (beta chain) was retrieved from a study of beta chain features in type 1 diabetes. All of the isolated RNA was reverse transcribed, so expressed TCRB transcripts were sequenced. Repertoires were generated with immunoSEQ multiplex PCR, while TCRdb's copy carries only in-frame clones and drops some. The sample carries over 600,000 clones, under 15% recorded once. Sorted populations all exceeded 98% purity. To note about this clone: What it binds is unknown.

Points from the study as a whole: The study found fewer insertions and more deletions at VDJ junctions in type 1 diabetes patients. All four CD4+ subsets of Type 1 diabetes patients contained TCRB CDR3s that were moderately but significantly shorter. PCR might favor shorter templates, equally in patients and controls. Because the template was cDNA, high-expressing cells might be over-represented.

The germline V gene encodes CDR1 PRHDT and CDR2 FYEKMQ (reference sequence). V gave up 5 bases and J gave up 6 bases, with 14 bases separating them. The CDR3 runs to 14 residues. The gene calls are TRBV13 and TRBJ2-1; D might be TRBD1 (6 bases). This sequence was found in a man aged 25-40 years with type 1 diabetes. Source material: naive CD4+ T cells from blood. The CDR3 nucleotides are TGTGCCAGCAGCCCGCGGACAGAACCCAATGAGCAGTTCTTC. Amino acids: CASSPRTEPNEQFF.